This T cell receptor beta chain is drawn from a study of cytomegalovirus exposure and HLA in healthy donors. The PCR ran on 60 Vbeta and 13 Jbeta primers. The table came from immunoSEQ multiplex PCR; TCRdb's copy has only in-frame clones and leaves some out. The sample consists of some 150,000 clones, roughly 82% of them appearing once. This CDR3 spans 17 amino acids. The germline CDR1 and CDR2 sequences are LGHNA and YNFKEQ. Trimming removed 4 bases from V and 6 bases from J; junction bases left unmatched: 9. V gene TRBV4-2 combines with J gene TRBJ2-2; 12 nucleotides match TRBD2. Material for sequencing was PBMCs. The sequence came from a male donor in good health and CMV-seronegative. The CDR3 DNA follows: TGTGCCAGCAGCCGCGGCTGGGCTAGCGGGAGGGCCGGGGAGCTGTTTTTT. Its protein product is CASSRGWASGRAGELFF.